This T cell receptor beta chain came from a study of T cells expressing NK-cell markers. From its re-call of the 5' RACE reads, TCRdb lists each CDR3 protein once, without DNA. The table lists approximately 440,000 distinct CDR3 sequences, with 1.4% to 1.5% in the top ten. The source is a woman between 50 and 59 years old in good health. The source material was blood T cells: a sorted CD56 or NKG2C T cell subset, CD4+ or CD8+ T cells, or bulk PBMC T cells (not recorded which).

CDR3 protein: CASSQDRRVTYNEQFF. The gene calls are TRBV3-1 and TRBJ2-1; TCRdb calls TRBD2, which cannot be checked without DNA. The CDR3 has 16 amino acids. Germline CDR1 LGHDT, CDR2 YNNKEL (reference sequence).